The clone carrying this T cell receptor (beta chain) was seen a single time. CDR1 LNHDA and CDR2 SQIVND come from the germline V gene (reference sequence). V lost 9 bases, J lost 2 bases, and 16 bases lay in between. CDR3 size: 15 residues. The sample originates from a study of blood T cell repertoires in COVID-19. Method: immunoSEQ multiplex PCR; TCRdb's copy keeps in-frame clones and lacks some. The sample yields roughly 29,000 clones, about 92% seen once. V and J are TRBV19 and TRBJ2-2; perhaps TRBD2 as D (5 bases). Sequencing was done on a sample of peripheral blood. The clonotype comes from an older woman with COVID-19, enrolled during active disease. The CDR3, as DNA: TGTGCCAGCAGAGACTCGGGAAGCAACACCGGGGAGCTGTTTTTT. This sequence encodes CASRDSGSNTGELFF.